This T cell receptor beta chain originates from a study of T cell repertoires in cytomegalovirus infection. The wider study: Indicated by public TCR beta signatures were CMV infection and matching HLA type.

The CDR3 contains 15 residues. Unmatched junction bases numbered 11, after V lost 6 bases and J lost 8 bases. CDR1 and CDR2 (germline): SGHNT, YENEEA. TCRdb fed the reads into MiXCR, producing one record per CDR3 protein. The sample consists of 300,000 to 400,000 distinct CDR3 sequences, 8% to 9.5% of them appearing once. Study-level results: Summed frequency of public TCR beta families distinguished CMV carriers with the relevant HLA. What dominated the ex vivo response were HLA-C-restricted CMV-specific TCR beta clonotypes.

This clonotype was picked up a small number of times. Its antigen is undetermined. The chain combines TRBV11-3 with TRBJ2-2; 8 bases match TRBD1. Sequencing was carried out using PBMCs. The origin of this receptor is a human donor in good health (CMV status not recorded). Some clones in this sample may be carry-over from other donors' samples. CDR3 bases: TGTGCCAGCAGTCGAGGACAGGGCGGCGGAGGGGAGCTGTTTTTT. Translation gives CASSRGQGGGGELFF. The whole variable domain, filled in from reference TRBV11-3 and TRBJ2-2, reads EAGVVQSPRYKIIEKKQPVAFWCNPISGHNTLYWYLQNLGQGPELLIRYENEEAVDDSQLPKDRFSAERLKGVDSTLKIQPAELGDSAVYLCASSRGQGGGGELFFGEGSRLTVL.